This T cell receptor (beta chain) came from a study of blood T cell repertoires in COVID-19. V shed 4 bases and J 0 bases; nucleotides not matched to a gene: 5. This CDR3 is built from 18 residues. The germline CDR1 and CDR2 sequences are LGHDT and YNNKEL (reference sequence). The study recruited people aged about 18 to 89 years across about two dozen US areas. Cohorts were based on clinical histories the participants reported. Original processing methods: Reference gene primer amplification in the assay estimated nucleated cell counts. Profiled with immunoSEQ multiplex PCR; TCRdb holds only in-frame clones, not every one. From that table come the V and J calls and clone size; the DNA was used to work out D and trimming. This table has about 200,000 clones, about four fifths appearing once.

Sequences were obtained from PBMCs or T cells enriched from blood (not recorded which). The receptor comes from a man aged 40-55 years who had recovered from COVID-19. The J gene is TRBJ2-6, the V gene TRBV3-1 (or the pseudogene TRBV3-2); 11 bases fit TRBD2. CDR3 residues: CASSPGLAGFSGANVLTF. The CDR3 DNA reads TGTGCCAGCAGCCCCGGACTAGCGGGTTTCTCTGGGGCCAACGTCCTGACTTTC.